The rows below give T cell receptor beta chains drawn from one sample of a study of shared clonotypes between healthy human individuals. Profiled with immunoSEQ multiplex PCR; TCRdb holds only in-frame clones, not every one. This table has hundreds of thousands of clones, roughly 91% appearing once. Sequenced sample: memory CD8+ T cells sorted from blood. Every receptor here comes from a young man in good health. Each CDR3 is given with its conserved first and last residue. Each record gives: clone size, D gene, V gene, CDR3 protein. A D gene is named only where the DNA matches it firmly. The size entry is marked missing in some rows and otherwise reads once, few, many or a size class.

NA,NA,TRBV20-1,CSAWVGRKLFF
NA,NA,TRBV7-9,CASSPGLEYNSPLHF
NA,NA,TRBV2,CASSDWLSISSYEQYF
NA,NA,TRBV5-6,CASSYADSSYEQYF
NA,TRBD1,TRBV4-1,CASSHDRGLYTGELFF
NA,TRBD1,TRBV10-3,CATRTGQETQYF
NA,NA,TRBV11-3,CASSLGPRTEAFF
NA,NA,TRBV7-9,CASSQALNREYQETQYF
once,TRBD1,TRBV10-2,CASSDRGRIYEQYF
NA,NA,TRBV19,CASSIDRWDRTDTQYF
NA,NA,TRBV7-9,CASSLAEWSSGNTIYF
NA,TRBD2,TRBV7-9,CASSLFNSGGHTDTQYF
once,TRBD1,TRBV18,CASSNRGETQYF
many,TRBD1,TRBV19,CASSALRGAGQPQHF
NA,TRBD1,TRBV6-5,CASRERGRVGYTF
NA,TRBD1,TRBV4-1,CASSQVGTGGSEAFF
NA,NA,TRBV10-1,CATAPGRGTEAFF
NA,NA,TRBV10-3,CAIIIEGAGNTIYF
NA,NA,TRBV2,CASKDVRTVHVVYTEAFF
NA,NA,TRBV4-1,CASSQDGGRTGELFF
NA,NA,TRBV30,CAWSVAGGFGNTIYF
NA,TRBD2,TRBV7-2,CASSLVTSGSYTDTQYF
NA,NA,TRBV27,CASSLNRDGNQPQHF
NA,TRBD1,TRBV6-1,CASSEGGQRSGRAEAFF
NA,NA,TRBV6-5,CASSYSVGHQSYEQYF
NA,TRBD2,TRBV11-2,CASSLGRERYEQYF
NA,TRBD1,TRBV7-9,CASSPQGALNGYTF
few,TRBD1,TRBV4-1,CASSQQKQGVYEQYF
NA,TRBD2,TRBV6-1,CASSERTRLYEQYF
NA,NA,TRBV6-6,CASSYPGRHPETQYF
NA,NA,TRBV5-5,CASNPQYPRHPHYGYTF
NA,NA,TRBV4-2,CASSQDPPTTDTQYF
few,NA,TRBV30,CAWSVTAEWGEQYF
NA,NA,TRBV6-6,CASSYTQDGFSYEQYF
NA,TRBD2,TRBV11-2,CASSLDEHGRTSGSPDTQYF
NA,TRBD1,TRBV5-6,CASSLGDSWETQYF
NA,NA,TRBV5-6,CASSFYRGEEETQYF
NA,TRBD1,TRBV27,CASTKTGATEAFF
NA,TRBD2,TRBV11-1,CASSFPSGVGEQYF
NA,TRBD1,TRBV4-1,CASSQKSLDRYEAFF